One sample yielded the 12 T cell receptor beta chains listed below, sequenced in a study of blood T cell repertoires in COVID-19. Generated by immunoSEQ multiplex PCR, the TCRdb table keeps only in-frame clones and is missing some. The sample shows over 150,000 clones, approximately 83% of them seen only once. The sequencing sample was made of peripheral blood. The receptors originated from a man between 65 and 80 years old with active or convalescent COVID-19.

The chain recombines TRBV29-1 with TRBJ1-1; TRBD1 matches 7 bases. CDR1 is SQVTM, CDR2 ANQGSEA, per germline. CDR3 size: 15 residues. Unmatched junction bases numbered 12, after V lost 4 bases and J lost 4 bases. The CDR3, as DNA: TGCAGCGTTGTTCAGGGGGTTTCCGGGAGCACTGAAGCTTTCTTT. As protein: CSVVQGVSGSTEAFF.

This chain joins TRBV4-3 and TRBJ1-5; no clear D. The ends were cut back, 2 bases at V and 0 bases at J, with 8 bases in the middle. The germline CDR1 and CDR2 sequences are LGHNA and YSLEER. This CDR3 has 15 residues. CDR3 protein: CASSQSPNSNQPQHF. CDR3 nucleotides: TGCGCCAGCAGCCAAAGCCCGAATAGCAATCAGCCCCAGCATTTT.

This chain connects TRBV7-7 to TRBJ1-4; D gene ambiguous. Germline V gene sequence: CDR1 SSHAT, CDR2 FNYEAQ (reference sequence). The V and J ends lost 5 bases and 3 bases respectively, with 10 bases between them. This CDR3 is 14 amino acids long. Here the CDR3 DNA reads TGTGCCAGCAGCCTAGGTGGAGCTAATGAAAAACTGTTTTTT. Translation: CASSLGGANEKLFF.

The J gene is TRBJ2-1, the V gene TRBV12-5, with 7 bases fitting TRBD1. V lost 4 bases to trimming and J lost 3 bases; unmatched junction nucleotides: 3. The CDR3 is 14 residues long. CDR1 is LGHNT, CDR2 FRNRAP, per germline. In DNA form, the CDR3 reads TGTGCTAGTGGTTCGGGACAGATCTACAATGAGCAGTTCTTC. Translating it yields CASGSGQIYNEQFF.

V usage is TRBV11-2 and J usage is TRBJ1-4; the match to TRBD1 covers 7 bases. V trimming: 6 bases; J trimming: 8 bases; junction bases outside the gene matches: 12. The germline V gene encodes CDR1 SGHAT and CDR2 FQNNGV. The CDR3 has 15 amino acids. The CDR3 loop is CASSQRTGGKEKLFF. CDR3 DNA sequence: TGTGCCAGCAGTCAGAGGACAGGCGGAAAGGAAAAACTGTTTTTT.

This clone was counted at least ten times. This chain links TRBV7-2 with TRBJ2-1, with 11 bases fitting TRBD2. The germline gives CDR1 SGHTA, CDR2 FQGNSA. The CDR3 runs 16 residues. Losses at the gene ends were 7 bases for V and 0 bases for J; bases not matched to a gene: 5. The chain's CDR3 is CASIRLAGHSYNEQFF. CDR3 DNA: TGTGCCAGCATCAGACTAGCGGGGCACTCCTACAATGAGCAGTTCTTC. The whole variable domain, filled in from reference TRBV7-2 and TRBJ2-1, reads GAGVSQSPSNKVTEKGKDVELRCDPISGHTALYWYRQSLGQGLEFLIYFQGNSAPDKSGLPSDRFSAERTGGSVSTLTIQRTQQEDSAVYLCASIRLAGHSYNEQFFGPGTRLTVL.

This clone was recorded a few times. The chain employs TRBV7-8 and TRBJ2-2; 13 bases match TRBD2. Germline V gene data show CDR1 as SGHVS and CDR2 as FQNEAQ. This CDR3 contains 17 residues. The J segment lost 5 bases and the V segment lost 3 bases, leaving 6 bases of the junction unmatched. CDR3 bases: TGTGCCAGCAGCTTCCGGGGACTAGCGGGAAAAACCGGGGAGCTGTTTTTT. As protein: CASSFRGLAGKTGELFF. Full variable domain (outside the CDR3, taken from reference TRBV7-8 and TRBJ2-2): GAGVSQSPRYKVAKRGQDVALRCDPISGHVSLFWYQQALGQGPEFLTYFQNEAQLDKSGLPSDRFFAERPEGSVSTLKIQRTQQEDSAVYLCASSFRGLAGKTGELFFGEGSRLTVL.

This clone was seen only a few times. J is TRBJ2-7 and V is TRBV11-2; the D gene is possibly TRBD1 (6 bases). Germline V lookup: CDR1 SGHAT, CDR2 FQNNGV. The CDR3 has 14 amino acids. V lost 6 bases, J lost 3 bases, and 15 bases lay in between. The CDR3 loop is CASSLLGQIYEQYF. In DNA form, the CDR3 reads TGTGCCAGCAGTTTGCTTGGACAGATCTACGAGCAGTACTTC.

This clone was recorded only once. This sequence joins TRBV4-2 and TRBJ1-2; D ambiguous. This CDR3 is 15 amino acids long. From germline, CDR1 is LGHNA and CDR2 YNFKEQ. V was shortened by 0 bases and J by 4 bases, with 12 bases between the two germline ends. CDR3 in DNA: TGTGCCAGCAGCCAAGACGCAACTGCACGCTATGGCTACACCTTC. Translating gives CASSQDATARYGYTF.

The chain is built from TRBV7-2 and TRBJ2-5; maybe TRBD1 (6 bases). CDR1 and CDR2 (germline): SGHTA, FQGNSA. The V end was cut by 0 bases, the J end by 5 bases, with 19 bases between. CDR3 length equals 17 residues. CDR3 DNA sequence: TGTGCCAGCAGCTTAGCCCGCTGGCTACAGGGCCGGGAGACCCAGTACTTC. This encodes CASSLARWLQGRETQYF.

The V gene is TRBV5-4, the J gene TRBJ2-7, with D perhaps TRBD1 (5 bases). The germline V gene encodes CDR1 SGHNT and CDR2 YYREEE (reference sequence). V lost 2 bases to trimming and J lost 3 bases, with 9 bases between them. The CDR3 length is 13 residues. The DNA of the CDR3 is TGTGCCAGCAGCTTAGGGGATAACTACGAGCAGTACTTC. Its translation: CASSLGDNYEQYF.

This clone was observed a handful of times. The genes are TRBV7-2 and TRBJ2-2; the D gene is possibly TRBD2 (5 bases). Trimming stripped 1 base from V and 7 bases from J, with 13 bases between. The CDR3 spans 15 residues. The V gene's germline CDR1 is SGHTA and CDR2 FQGNSA. The CDR3 sequence: CASSLGGSAGGELFF. The CDR3 bases are TGTGCCAGCAGCTTAGGGGGTAGCGCTGGCGGGGAGCTGTTTTTT. The complete variable domain, with remaining parts taken from reference TRBV7-2 and TRBJ2-2, reads GAGVSQSPSNKVTEKGKDVELRCDPISGHTALYWYRQSLGQGLEFLIYFQGNSAPDKSGLPSDRFSAERTGGSVSTLTIQRTQQEDSAVYLCASSLGGSAGGELFFGEGSRLTVL.